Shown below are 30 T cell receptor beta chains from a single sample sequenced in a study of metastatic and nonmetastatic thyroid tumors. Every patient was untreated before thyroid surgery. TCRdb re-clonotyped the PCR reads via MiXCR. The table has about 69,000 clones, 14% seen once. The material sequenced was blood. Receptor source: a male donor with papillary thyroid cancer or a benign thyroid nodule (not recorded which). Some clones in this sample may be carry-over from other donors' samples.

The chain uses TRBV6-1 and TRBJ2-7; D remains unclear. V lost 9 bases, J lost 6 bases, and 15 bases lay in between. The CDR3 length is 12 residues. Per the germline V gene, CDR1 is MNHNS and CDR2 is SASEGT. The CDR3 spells CARGPNRGEQYF. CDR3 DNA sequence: TGTGCCAGGGGTCCTAACCGAGGCGAGCAGTACTTC.

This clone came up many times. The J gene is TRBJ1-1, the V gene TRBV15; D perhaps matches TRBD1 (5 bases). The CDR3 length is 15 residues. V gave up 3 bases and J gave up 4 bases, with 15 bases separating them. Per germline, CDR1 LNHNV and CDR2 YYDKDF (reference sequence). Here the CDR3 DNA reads TGTGCCACCAGCAGGTCGAGGGTCCAGGGCACTGAAGCTTTCTTT. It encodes CATSRSRVQGTEAFF.

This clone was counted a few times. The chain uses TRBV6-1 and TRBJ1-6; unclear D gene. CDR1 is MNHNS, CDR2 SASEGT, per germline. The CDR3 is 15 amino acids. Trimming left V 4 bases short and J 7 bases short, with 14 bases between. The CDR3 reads CASSAGEGGNSPLHF. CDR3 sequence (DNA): TGTGCCAGCAGTGCCGGCGAAGGTGGGAATTCACCCCTCCACTTT.

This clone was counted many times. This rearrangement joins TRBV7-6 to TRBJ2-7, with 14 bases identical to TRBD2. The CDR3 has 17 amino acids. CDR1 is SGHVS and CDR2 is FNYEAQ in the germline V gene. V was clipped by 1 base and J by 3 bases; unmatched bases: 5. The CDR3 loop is CASSLVGTSGSFYEQYV. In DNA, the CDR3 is TGTGCCAGCAGCTTAGTAGGGACTAGCGGGAGCTTCTACGAGCAGTACGTC.

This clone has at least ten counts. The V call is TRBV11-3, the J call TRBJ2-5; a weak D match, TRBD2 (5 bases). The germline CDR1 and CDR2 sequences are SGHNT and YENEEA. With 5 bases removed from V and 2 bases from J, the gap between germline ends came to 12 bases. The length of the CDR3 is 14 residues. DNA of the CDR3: TGTGCCAGCAGCGCACACCGGGGTCAAGAGACCCAGTACTTC. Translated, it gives CASSAHRGQETQYF. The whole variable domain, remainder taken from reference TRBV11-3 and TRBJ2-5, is EAGVVQSPRYKIIEKKQPVAFWCNPISGHNTLYWYLQNLGQGPELLIRYENEEAVDDSQLPKDRFSAERLKGVDSTLKIQPAELGDSAVYLCASSAHRGQETQYFGPGTRLLVL.

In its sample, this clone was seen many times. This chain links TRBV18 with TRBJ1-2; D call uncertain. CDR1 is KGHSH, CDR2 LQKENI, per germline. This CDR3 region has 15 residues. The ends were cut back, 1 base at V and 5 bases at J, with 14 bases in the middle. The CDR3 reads CASSPLETVGYGYTF. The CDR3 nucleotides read TGTGCCAGCTCACCACTAGAAACAGTAGGTTATGGCTACACCTTC. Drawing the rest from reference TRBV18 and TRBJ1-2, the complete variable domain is NAGVMQNPRHLVRRRGQEARLRCSPMKGHSHVYWYRQLPEEGLKFMVYLQKENIIDESGMPKERFSAEFPKEGPSILRIQQVVRGDSAAYFCASSPLETVGYGYTFGSGTRLTVV.

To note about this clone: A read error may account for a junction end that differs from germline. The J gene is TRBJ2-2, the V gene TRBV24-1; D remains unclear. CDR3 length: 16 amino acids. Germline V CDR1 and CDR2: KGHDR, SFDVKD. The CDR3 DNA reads TGTGCTACCAGTGATTTACGGCATGAGAACACCGGGGAGCTGTTTTTT. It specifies CATSDLRHENTGELFF.

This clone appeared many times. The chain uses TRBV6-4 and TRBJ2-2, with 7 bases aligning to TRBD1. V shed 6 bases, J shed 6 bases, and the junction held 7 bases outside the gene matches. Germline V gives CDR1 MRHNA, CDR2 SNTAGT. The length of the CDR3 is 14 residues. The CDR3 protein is CASSPGQVSGELFF. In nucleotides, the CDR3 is TGTGCCAGCAGCCCCGGACAGGTGTCCGGGGAGCTGTTTTTT.

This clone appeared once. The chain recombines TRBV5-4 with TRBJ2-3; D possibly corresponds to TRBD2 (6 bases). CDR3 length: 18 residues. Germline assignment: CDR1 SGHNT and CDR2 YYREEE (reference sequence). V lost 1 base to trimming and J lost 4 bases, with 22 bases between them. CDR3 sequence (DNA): TGTGCCAGCAGCTTGCGGGTCAACCTAGTTGGAGGGCCAGATACGCAGTATTTT. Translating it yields CASSLRVNLVGGPDTQYF.

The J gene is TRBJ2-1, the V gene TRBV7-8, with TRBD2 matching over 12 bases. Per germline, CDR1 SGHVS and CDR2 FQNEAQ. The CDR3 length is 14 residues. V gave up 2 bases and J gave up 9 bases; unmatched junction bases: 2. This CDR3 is CASSLLAGGLEQFF. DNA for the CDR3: TGTGCCAGCAGCTTACTAGCGGGGGGGCTTGAGCAGTTCTTC.

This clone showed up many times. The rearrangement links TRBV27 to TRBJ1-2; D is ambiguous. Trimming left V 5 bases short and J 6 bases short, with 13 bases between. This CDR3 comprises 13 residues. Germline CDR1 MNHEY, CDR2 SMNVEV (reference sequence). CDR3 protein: CASSMAITDGYTF. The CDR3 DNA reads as TGTGCCAGCAGTATGGCTATTACCGATGGCTACACCTTC.

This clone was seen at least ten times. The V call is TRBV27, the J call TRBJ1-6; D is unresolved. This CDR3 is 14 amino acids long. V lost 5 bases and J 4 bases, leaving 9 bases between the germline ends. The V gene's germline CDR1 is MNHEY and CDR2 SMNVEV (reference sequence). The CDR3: CASSLSGYNSPLHF. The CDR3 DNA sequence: TGTGCCAGCAGTCTCAGTGGGTATAATTCACCCCTCCACTTT.

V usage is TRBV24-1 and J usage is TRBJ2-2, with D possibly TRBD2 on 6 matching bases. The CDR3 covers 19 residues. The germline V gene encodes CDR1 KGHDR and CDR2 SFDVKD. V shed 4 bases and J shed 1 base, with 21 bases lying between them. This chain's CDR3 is CATSDFPTGTGMNTGELFF. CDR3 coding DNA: TGTGCCACCAGTGACTTTCCGACCGGGACTGGGATGAACACCGGGGAGCTGTTTTTT.

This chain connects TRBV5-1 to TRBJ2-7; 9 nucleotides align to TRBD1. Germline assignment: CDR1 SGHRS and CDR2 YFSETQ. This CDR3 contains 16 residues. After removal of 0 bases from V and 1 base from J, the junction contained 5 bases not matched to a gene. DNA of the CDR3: TGCGCCAGCAGCTTGGAATTACAGGGGGCTTCCTACGAGCAGTACTTC. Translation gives CASSLELQGASYEQYF.

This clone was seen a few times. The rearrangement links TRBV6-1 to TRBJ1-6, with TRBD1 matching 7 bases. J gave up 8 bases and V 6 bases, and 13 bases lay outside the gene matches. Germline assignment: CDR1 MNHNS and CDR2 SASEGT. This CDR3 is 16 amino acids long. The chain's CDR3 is CASSSQSGGGDSPLHF. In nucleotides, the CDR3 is TGTGCCAGCAGCTCCCAATCAGGAGGGGGCGATTCACCCCTCCACTTT.

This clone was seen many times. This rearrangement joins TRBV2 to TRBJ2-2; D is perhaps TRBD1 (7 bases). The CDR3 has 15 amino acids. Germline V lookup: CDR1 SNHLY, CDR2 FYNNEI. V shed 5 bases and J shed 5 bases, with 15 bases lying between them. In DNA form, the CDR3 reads TGTGCCAGCAGTCCTCGGACAGGAGGGACCGGGGAGCTGTTTTTT. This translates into CASSPRTGGTGELFF.

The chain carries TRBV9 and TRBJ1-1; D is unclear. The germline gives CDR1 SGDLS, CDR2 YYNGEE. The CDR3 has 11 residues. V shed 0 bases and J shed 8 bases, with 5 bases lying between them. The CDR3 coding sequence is TGTGCCAGCAGCGTAGAGAGGGAAGCTTTCTTT. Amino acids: CASSVEREAFF.

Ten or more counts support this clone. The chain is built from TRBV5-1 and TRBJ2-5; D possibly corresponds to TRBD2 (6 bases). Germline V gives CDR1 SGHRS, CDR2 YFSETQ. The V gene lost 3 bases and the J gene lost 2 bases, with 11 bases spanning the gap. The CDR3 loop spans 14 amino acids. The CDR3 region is CASSWEVVQETQYF. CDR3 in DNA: TGCGCCAGCAGCTGGGAGGTGGTTCAAGAGACCCAGTACTTC.

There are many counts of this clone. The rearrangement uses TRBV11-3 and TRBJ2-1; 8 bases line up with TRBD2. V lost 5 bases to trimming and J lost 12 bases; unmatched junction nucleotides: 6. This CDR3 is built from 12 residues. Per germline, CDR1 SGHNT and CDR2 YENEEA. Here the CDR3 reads CASSIGGLGQFF. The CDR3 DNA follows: TGTGCCAGCAGCATAGGGGGACTAGGGCAGTTCTTC.

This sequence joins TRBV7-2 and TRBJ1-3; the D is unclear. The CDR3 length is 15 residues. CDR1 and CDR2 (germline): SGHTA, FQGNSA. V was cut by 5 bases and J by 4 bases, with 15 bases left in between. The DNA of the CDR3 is TGTGCCAGCAGCCGGGAGGGAATAGGAGGAAACACCATATATTTT. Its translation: CASSREGIGGNTIYF. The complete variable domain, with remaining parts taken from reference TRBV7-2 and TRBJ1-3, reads GAGVSQSPSNKVTEKGKDVELRCDPISGHTALYWYRQSLGQGLEFLIYFQGNSAPDKSGLPSDRFSAERTGGSVSTLTIQRTQQEDSAVYLCASSREGIGGNTIYFGEGSWLTVV.

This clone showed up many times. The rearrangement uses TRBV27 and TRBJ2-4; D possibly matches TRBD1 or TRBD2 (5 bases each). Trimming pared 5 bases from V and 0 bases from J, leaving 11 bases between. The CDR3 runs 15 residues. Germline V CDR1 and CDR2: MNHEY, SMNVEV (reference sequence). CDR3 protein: CASSPGPSAKNIQYF. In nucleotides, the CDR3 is TGTGCCAGCAGTCCGGGACCCTCAGCCAAAAACATTCAGTACTTC.

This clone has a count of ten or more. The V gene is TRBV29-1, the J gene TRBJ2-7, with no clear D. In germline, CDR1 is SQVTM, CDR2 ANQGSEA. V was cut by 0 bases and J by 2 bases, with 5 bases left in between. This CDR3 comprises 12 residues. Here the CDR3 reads CSVEDDTYEQYF. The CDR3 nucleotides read TGCAGCGTTGAAGATGACACCTACGAGCAGTACTTC.

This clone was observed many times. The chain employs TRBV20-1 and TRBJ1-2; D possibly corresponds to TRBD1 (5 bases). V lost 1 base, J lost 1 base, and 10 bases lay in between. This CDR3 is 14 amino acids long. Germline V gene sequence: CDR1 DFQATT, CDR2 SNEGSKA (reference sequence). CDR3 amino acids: CSARVGEGNYGYTF. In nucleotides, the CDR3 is TGCAGTGCTAGAGTGGGGGAAGGTAACTATGGCTACACCTTC.

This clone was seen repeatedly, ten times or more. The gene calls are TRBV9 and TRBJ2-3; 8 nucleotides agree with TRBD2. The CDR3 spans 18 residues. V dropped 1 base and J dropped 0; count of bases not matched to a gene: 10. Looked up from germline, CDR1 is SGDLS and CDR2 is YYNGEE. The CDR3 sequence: CASSVQLADYRSTDTQYF. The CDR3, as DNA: TGTGCCAGCAGCGTACAACTAGCGGACTATAGAAGCACAGATACGCAGTATTTT.

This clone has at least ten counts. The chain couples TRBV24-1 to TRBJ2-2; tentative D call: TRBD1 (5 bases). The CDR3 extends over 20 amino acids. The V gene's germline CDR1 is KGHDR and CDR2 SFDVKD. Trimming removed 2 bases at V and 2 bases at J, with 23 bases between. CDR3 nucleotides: TGTGCCACCAGTGATTCATCAGTCGCAGGGTATATACCCAACACCGGGGAGCTGTTTTTT. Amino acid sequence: CATSDSSVAGYIPNTGELFF.

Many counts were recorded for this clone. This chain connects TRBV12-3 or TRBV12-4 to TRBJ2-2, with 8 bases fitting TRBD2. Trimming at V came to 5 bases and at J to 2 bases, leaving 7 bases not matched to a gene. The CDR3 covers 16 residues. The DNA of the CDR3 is TGTGCCAGCAGTCCTACCAGCGGGAGAAACACCGGGGAGCTGTTTTTT. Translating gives CASSPTSGRNTGELFF.

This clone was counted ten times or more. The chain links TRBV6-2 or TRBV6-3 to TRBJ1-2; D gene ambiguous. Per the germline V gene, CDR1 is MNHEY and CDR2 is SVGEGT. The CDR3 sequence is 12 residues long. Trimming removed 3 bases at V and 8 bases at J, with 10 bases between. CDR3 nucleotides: TGTGCCAGCAGTTATTCAGGATGGGGCTACACCTTC. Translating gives CASSYSGWGYTF.

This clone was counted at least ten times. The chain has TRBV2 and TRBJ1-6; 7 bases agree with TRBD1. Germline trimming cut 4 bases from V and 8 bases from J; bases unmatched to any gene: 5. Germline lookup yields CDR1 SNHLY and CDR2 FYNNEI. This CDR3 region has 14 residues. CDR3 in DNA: TGTGCCAGCAGTGTACAGGGGAATTATTCACCCCTCCACTTT. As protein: CASSVQGNYSPLHF.

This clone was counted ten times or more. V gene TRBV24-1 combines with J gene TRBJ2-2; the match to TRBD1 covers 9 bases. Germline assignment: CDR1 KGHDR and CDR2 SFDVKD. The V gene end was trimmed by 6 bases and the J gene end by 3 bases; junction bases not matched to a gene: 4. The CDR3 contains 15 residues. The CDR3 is CATSNRDRDTGELFF. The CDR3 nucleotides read TGTGCCACCAGTAACCGGGACAGGGACACCGGGGAGCTGTTTTTT.

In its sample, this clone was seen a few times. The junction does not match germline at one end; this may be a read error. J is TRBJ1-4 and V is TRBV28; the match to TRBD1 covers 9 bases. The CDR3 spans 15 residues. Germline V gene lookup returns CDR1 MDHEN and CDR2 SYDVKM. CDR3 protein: CASSSPGTGHEKLFF. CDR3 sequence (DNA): TGTGCCAGCAGTTCCCCCGGGACAGGGCATGAAAAACTATTTTTT.